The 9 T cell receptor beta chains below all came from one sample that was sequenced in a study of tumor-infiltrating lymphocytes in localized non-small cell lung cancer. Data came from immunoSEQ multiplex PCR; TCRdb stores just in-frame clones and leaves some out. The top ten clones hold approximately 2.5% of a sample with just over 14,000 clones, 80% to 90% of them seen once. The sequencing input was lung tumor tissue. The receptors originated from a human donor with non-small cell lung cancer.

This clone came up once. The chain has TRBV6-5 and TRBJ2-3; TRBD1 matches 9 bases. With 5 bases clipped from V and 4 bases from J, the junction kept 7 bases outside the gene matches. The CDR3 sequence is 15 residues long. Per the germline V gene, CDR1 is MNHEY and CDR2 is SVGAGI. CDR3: CASSPGQGGADTQYF. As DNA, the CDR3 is TGTGCCAGCAGTCCGGGACAGGGCGGGGCAGATACGCAGTATTTT.

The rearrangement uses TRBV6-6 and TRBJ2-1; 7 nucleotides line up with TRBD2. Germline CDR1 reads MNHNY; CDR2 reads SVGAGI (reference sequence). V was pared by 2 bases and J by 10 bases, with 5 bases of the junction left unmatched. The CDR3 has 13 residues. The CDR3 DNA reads TGTGCCAGCAGTTACGCCGGGGGGTGGGAGCAGTTCTTC. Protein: CASSYAGGWEQFF.

The CDR3 nucleotides read TGTGCCAGCAGTGCCTCAGGCGGTGGAAACACCATATATTTT. Translating gives CASSASGGGNTIYF. The rearrangement uses TRBV6-1 and TRBJ1-3; D gene unclear. The CDR3 consists of 14 residues. V was trimmed by 4 bases and J by 3 bases, leaving 10 bases between them. Germline V gene sequence: CDR1 MNHNS, CDR2 SASEGT.

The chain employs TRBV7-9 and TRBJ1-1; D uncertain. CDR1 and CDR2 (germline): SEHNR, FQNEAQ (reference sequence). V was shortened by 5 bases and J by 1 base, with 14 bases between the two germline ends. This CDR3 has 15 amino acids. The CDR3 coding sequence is TGTGCCAGCAGCACGAAGACTAGTCCGAACACTGAAGCTTTCTTT. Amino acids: CASSTKTSPNTEAFF. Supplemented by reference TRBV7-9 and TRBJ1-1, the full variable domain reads DTGVSQNPRHKITKRGQNVTFRCDPISEHNRLYWYRQTLGQGPEFLTYFQNEAQLEKSRLLSDRFSAERPKGSFSTLEIQRTEQGDSAMYLCASSTKTSPNTEAFFGQGTRLTVV.

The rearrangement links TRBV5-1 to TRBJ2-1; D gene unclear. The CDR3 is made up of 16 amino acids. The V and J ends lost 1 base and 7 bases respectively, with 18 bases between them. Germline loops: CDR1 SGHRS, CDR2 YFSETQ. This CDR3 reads CASSLFGSVVRNEQFF. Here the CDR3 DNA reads TGCGCCAGCAGCTTGTTCGGTTCAGTAGTGAGGAATGAGCAGTTCTTC.

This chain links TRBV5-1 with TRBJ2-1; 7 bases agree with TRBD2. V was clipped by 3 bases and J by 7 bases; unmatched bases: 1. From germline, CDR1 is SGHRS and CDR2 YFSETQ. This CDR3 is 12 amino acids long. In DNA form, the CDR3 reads TGCGCCAGCAGCTGGGAGGGGAATGAGCAGTTCTTC. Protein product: CASSWEGNEQFF.

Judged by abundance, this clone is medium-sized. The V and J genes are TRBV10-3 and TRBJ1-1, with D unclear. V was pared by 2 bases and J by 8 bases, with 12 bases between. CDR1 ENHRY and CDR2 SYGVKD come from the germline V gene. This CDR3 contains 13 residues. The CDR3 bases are TGTGCCATCAGTGAGGATAGGCTGAGCGAAGCTTTCTTT. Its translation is CAISEDRLSEAFF.

The CDR3 sequence: CASSPQTLGAGNTIYF. In DNA form, the CDR3 reads TGTGCCAGCAGCCCCCAAACCCTGGGCGCTGGAAACACCATATATTTT. The chain uses TRBV7-2 and TRBJ1-3; D uncertain. V lost 5 bases to trimming and J lost 2 bases, with 16 bases between them. This CDR3 has 16 amino acids. Germline CDR1 reads SGHTA; CDR2 reads FQGNSA.

Here the CDR3 reads CAWGGGSSGNTIYF. In DNA, the CDR3 is TGTGCCTGGGGCGGGGGGAGCTCTGGAAACACCATATATTTT. The chain is built from TRBV30 and TRBJ1-3, with D maybe TRBD1 (5 bases). CDR1 is GTSNPN and CDR2 is SVGIG in the germline V gene (reference sequence). Trimming removed 5 bases at V and 0 bases at J, with 11 bases between. This CDR3 contains 14 residues. The full variable domain, in which reference TRBV30 and TRBJ1-3 provide the parts outside the CDR3, is SQTIHQWPATLVQPVGSPLSLECTVEGTSNPNLYWYRQAAGRGLQLLFYSVGIGQISSEVPQNLSASRPQDRQFILSSKKLLLSDSGFYLCAWGGGSSGNTIYFGEGSWLTVV.